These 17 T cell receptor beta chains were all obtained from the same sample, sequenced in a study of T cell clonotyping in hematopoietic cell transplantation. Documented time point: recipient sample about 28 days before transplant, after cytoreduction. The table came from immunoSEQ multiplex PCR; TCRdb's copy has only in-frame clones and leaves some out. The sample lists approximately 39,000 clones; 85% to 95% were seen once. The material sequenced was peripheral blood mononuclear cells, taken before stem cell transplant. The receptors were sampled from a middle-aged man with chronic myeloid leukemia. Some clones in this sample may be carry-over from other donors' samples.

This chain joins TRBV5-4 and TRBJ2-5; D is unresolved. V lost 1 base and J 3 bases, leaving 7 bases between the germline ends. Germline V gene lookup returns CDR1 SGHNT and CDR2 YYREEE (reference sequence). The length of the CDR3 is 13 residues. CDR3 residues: CASSLRDKETQYF. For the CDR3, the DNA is TGTGCCAGCAGCTTGCGTGATAAAGAGACCCAGTACTTC.

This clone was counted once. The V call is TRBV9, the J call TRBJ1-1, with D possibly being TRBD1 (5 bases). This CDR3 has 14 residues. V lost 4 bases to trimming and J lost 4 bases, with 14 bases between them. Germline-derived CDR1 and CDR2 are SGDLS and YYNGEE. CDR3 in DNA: TGTGCCAGCAGCCCAGGGTCCTCGGGCACTGAAGCTTTCTTT. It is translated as CASSPGSSGTEAFF.

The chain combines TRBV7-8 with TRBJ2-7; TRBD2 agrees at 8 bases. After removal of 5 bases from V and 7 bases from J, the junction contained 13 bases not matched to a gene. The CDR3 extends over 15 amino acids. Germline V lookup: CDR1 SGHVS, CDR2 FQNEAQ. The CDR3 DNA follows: TGTGCCAGCAGCCTACCGGGACTAGGGGGGATGGAGCAGTACTTC. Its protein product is CASSLPGLGGMEQYF.

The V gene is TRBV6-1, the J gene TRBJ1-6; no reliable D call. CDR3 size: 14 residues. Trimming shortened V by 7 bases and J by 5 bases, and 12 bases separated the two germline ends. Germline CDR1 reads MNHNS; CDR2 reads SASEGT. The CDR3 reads CASNREGNNSPLHF. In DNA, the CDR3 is TGTGCCAGCAACCGGGAGGGAAATAATTCACCCCTCCACTTT.

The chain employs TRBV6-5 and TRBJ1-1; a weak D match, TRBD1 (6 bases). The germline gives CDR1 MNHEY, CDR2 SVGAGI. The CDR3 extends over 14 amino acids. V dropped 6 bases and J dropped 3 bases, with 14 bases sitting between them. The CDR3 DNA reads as TGTGCCAGCAGCTGGGGGCAGGGAGACACTGAAGCTTTCTTT. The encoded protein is CASSWGQGDTEAFF.

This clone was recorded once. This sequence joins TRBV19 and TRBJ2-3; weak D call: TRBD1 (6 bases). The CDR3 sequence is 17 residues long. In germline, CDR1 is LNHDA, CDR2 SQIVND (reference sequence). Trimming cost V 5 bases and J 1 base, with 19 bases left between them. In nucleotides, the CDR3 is TGTGCCAGTAGTCCATGGGGGCCGCTAGCAGGCACAGATACGCAGTATTTT. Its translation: CASSPWGPLAGTDTQYF.

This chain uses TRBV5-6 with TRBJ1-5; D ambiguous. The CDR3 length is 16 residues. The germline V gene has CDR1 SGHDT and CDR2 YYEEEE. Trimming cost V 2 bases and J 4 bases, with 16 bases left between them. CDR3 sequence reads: CASSLGPHDGNQPQHF. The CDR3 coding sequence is TGTGCCAGCAGCTTAGGTCCTCATGATGGAAATCAGCCCCAGCATTTT.

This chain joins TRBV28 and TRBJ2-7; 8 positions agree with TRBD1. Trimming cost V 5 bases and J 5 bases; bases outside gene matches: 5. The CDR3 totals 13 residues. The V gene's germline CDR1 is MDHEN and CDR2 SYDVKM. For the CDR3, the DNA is TGTGCCAGCAGTCCCCTGACAGGGGACGAGCAGTACTTC. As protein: CASSPLTGDEQYF.

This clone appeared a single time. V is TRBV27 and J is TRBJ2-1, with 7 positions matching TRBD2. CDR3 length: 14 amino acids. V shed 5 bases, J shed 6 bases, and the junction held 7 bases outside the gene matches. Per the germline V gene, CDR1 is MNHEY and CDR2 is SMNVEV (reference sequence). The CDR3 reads CASSPRASGNEQFF. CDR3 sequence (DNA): TGTGCCAGCAGTCCAAGGGCTAGCGGCAATGAGCAGTTCTTC.

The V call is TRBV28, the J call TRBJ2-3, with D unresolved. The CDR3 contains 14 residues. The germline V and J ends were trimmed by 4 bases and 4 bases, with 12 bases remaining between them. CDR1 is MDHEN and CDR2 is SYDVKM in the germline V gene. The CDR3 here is CASSYGYTPDTQYF. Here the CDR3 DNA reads TGTGCCAGCAGTTACGGCTACACCCCAGATACGCAGTATTTT.

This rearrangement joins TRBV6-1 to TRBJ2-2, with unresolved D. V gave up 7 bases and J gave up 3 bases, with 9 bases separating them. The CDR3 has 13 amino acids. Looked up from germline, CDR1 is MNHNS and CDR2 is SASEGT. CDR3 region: CASTPTHTGELFF. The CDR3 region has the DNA TGTGCCAGCACCCCGACACACACCGGGGAGCTGTTTTTT.

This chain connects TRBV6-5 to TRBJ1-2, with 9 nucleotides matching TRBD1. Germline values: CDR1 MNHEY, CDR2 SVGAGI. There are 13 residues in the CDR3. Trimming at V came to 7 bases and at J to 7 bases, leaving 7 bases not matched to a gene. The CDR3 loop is CASKEQGAGGYTF. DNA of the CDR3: TGTGCCAGCAAAGAACAGGGGGCGGGTGGCTACACCTTC.

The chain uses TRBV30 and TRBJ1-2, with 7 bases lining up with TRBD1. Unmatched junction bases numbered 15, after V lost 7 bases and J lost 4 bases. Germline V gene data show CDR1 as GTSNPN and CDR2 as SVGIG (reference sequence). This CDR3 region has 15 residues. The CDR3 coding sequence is TGTGCCTCATCGAGGGGGCAGCCCGGGCGCTATGGCTACACCTTC. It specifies CASSRGQPGRYGYTF.

The DNA of the CDR3 is TGTGCCAGCAGTTACCAGGGAAGGTCGGCTGAAGCTTTCTTT. This translates into CASSYQGRSAEAFF. V is TRBV28 and J is TRBJ1-1; perhaps TRBD1 as D (5 bases). Per germline, CDR1 MDHEN and CDR2 SYDVKM. Trimming removed 4 bases at V and 6 bases at J, with 15 bases between. This CDR3 has 14 residues.

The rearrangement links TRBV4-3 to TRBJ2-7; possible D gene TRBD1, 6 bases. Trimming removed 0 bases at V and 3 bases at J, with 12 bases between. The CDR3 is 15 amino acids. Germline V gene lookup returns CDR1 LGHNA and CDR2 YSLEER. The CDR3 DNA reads TGCGCCAGCAGCCAAGAATGGCAGGGGTTCTACGAGCAGTACTTC. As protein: CASSQEWQGFYEQYF.

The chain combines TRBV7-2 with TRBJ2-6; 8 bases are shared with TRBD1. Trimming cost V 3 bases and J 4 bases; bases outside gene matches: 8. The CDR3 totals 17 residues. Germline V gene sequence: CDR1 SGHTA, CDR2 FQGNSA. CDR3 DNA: TGTGCCAGCAGCTTTCAGGGGGCGGTGGGCGGGGCCAACGTCCTGACTTTC. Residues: CASSFQGAVGGANVLTF.

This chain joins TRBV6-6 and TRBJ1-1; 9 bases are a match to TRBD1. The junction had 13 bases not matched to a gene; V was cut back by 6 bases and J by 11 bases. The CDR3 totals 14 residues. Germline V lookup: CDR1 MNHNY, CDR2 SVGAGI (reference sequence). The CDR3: CASSMGQGHYGAFF. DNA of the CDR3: TGTGCCAGCAGCATGGGACAGGGACACTATGGGGCTTTCTTT.